One sample yielded the 23 T cell receptor beta chains listed below, sequenced in a study of post-analysis software for immune sequencing data (dated by TCRdb to the mid-2010s). The library was produced with PCR. These reads were obtained on an Illumina HiSeq 2500. To reduce PCR and sequencing biases, unique molecular identifiers were incorporated into the TCR beta cDNA libraries. TCRdb's own reprocessing of the public reads used fastp at Q25 and MiXCR and kept productive beta chains. Every CDR3 protein is listed once, alongside the most common genes and DNA of its rows. In all, the sample holds about 540,000 distinct CDR3 sequences, and under 40% of those were seen once. Together, the top ten hold approximately 6% of the sample. These TCRs are of unknown antigen specificity. Broad study findings and their caveats: Patients showed significantly higher frequencies than controls for a few TRBV segments, among them TRBV5-6, TRBV5-1 and TRBV20-1.

The sample comprised blood. Every receptor here comes from a girl between 2 and 17 years old with multiple sclerosis.

The chain joins TRBV20-1 to TRBJ2-1; 16 bases map to TRBD2. The CDR3 sequence is 14 residues long. Germline V CDR1 and CDR2: DFQATT, SNEGSKA (reference sequence). The V and J ends lost 5 bases and 8 bases, in that order; junction bases with no gene match: 3. Here the CDR3 reads CSAPGTSGGDEQFF. The CDR3 region has the DNA TGCAGTGCTCCTGGGACTAGCGGGGGGGATGAGCAGTTCTTC.

The rearrangement links TRBV18 to TRBJ1-2; D not resolved. Germline V gene lookup returns CDR1 KGHSH and CDR2 LQKENI. The CDR3 sequence is 16 residues long. Trimming cost V 0 bases and J 0 bases, with 11 bases left between them. CDR3 sequence reads: CASSPPSGDTNYGYTF. DNA for the CDR3: TGTGCCAGCTCACCACCGTCAGGAGACACTAACTATGGCTACACCTTC.

This clonotype was recorded a few times. This rearrangement joins TRBV20-1 to TRBJ2-3, with unresolved D. Trimming pared 0 bases from V and 1 base from J, leaving 8 bases between. Germline V gene data show CDR1 as DFQATT and CDR2 as SNEGSKA (reference sequence). The CDR3 is 14 amino acids. The CDR3 protein is CSAREAKGTDTQYF. The CDR3 nucleotides are TGCAGTGCTAGAGAGGCAAAGGGCACAGATACGCAGTATTTT.

The table lists this clonotype with a few counts. The chain links TRBV2 to TRBJ2-6; a weak D match, TRBD2 (6 bases). Germline V gene sequence: CDR1 SNHLY, CDR2 FYNNEI. V gave up 3 bases and J gave up 1 base, with 7 bases separating them. CDR3 length: 15 amino acids. The CDR3 protein is CASSDGGSGANVLTF. CDR3 DNA sequence: TGTGCCAGCAGTGACGGGGGATCTGGGGCCAACGTCCTGACTTTC.

This clonotype has more than one count but fewer than ten. V is TRBV10-3 and J is TRBJ2-3; 10 positions match TRBD2. The CDR3 sequence is 17 residues long. Trimming removed 3 bases from V and 3 bases from J; junction bases left unmatched: 9. CDR1 ENHRY and CDR2 SYGVKD come from the germline V gene. CDR3 residues: CAISDPGRLAGTDTQYF. CDR3 in DNA: TGTGCCATCAGTGACCCCGGGAGACTAGCGGGTACAGATACGCAGTATTTT.

This clonotype was found a few times. J is TRBJ2-7 and V is TRBV7-9, with a possible D match to TRBD2 (5 bases). The CDR3 totals 15 residues. Looked up from germline, CDR1 is SEHNR and CDR2 is FQNEAQ (reference sequence). V lost 2 bases to trimming and J lost 1 base, with 12 bases between them. The CDR3 region is CASSLISGKSYEQYF. The CDR3 region has the DNA TGTGCCAGCAGCTTAATAAGCGGCAAATCCTACGAGCAGTACTTC.

The rearrangement uses TRBV6-6 and TRBJ2-1; D may correspond to TRBD1 or TRBD2 (5 bases each). From germline, CDR1 is MNHNY and CDR2 SVGAGI (reference sequence). V was clipped by 5 bases and J by 5 bases, with 16 bases between them. The CDR3 contains 15 residues. CDR3 in DNA: TGTGCCAGCAGTCCCGGGACCCTGGGCGACAATGAGCAGTTCTTC. Its translation is CASSPGTLGDNEQFF.

The chain has TRBV20-1 and TRBJ2-1; 11 bases map to TRBD2. Trimming cost V 0 bases and J 12 bases; bases outside gene matches: 10. The CDR3 spans 15 residues. Germline V CDR1 and CDR2: DFQATT, SNEGSKA (reference sequence). The CDR3 spells CSARERTSGPLGQFF. The DNA for the CDR3 is TGCAGTGCTAGAGAACGGACTAGCGGGCCCCTAGGGCAGTTCTTC.

This chain links TRBV11-2 with TRBJ1-1, with a possible D match to TRBD1 (5 bases). Germline loops: CDR1 SGHAT, CDR2 FQNNGV. There are 15 residues in the CDR3. Deletions cut 4 bases from V and 1 base from J, with 13 bases between. The CDR3 is CASSSKTGPNTEAFF. The CDR3 DNA reads as TGTGCCAGCAGCTCAAAGACGGGGCCGAACACTGAAGCTTTCTTT.

V is TRBV20-1 and J is TRBJ1-6; D not resolved. Germline V gene lookup returns CDR1 DFQATT and CDR2 SNEGSKA (reference sequence). Trimming removed 0 bases from V and 3 bases from J, with 12 bases in between. This CDR3 spans 16 amino acids. The chain's CDR3 is CSARDLVDHYNSPLHF. Here the CDR3 DNA reads TGCAGTGCTAGAGATCTTGTGGATCACTATAATTCACCCCTCCACTTT.

The J gene is TRBJ1-5, the V gene TRBV4-1; TRBD1 aligns across 7 bases. Per the germline V gene, CDR1 is MGHRA and CDR2 is YSYEKL. The V segment lost 1 base and the J segment 4 bases; nucleotides outside the gene matches: 7. The CDR3 has 16 residues. CDR3 sequence reads: CASSQGGPRGNQPQHF. The CDR3 DNA is TGCGCCAGCAGCCAAGGAGGCCCCAGGGGGAATCAGCCCCAGCATTTT.

J is TRBJ2-7 and V is TRBV6-5; D is tentatively TRBD1 or TRBD2 (5 bases each). Trimming cost V 0 bases and J 3 bases, with 12 bases left between them. Germline assignment: CDR1 MNHEY and CDR2 SVGAGI. The CDR3 extends over 15 amino acids. CDR3: CASSYSIGDGYEQYF. Here the CDR3 DNA reads TGTGCCAGCAGTTACTCGATAGGGGACGGCTACGAGCAGTACTTC.

The chain joins TRBV7-9 to TRBJ2-3; 7 nucleotides align to TRBD2. V lost 4 bases to trimming and J lost 2 bases; unmatched junction nucleotides: 3. The CDR3 runs to 14 residues. Germline-derived CDR1 and CDR2 are SEHNR and FQNEAQ (reference sequence). The CDR3 region is CASSSSGTTDTQYF. CDR3 nucleotides: TGTGCCAGCAGCTCCAGCGGGACCACAGATACGCAGTATTTT.

This clonotype has more than one count but fewer than ten. The chain links TRBV6-6 to TRBJ2-7; D may correspond to TRBD1 or TRBD2 (6 bases each). From germline, CDR1 is MNHNY and CDR2 SVGAGI (reference sequence). With 0 bases removed from V and 1 base from J, the gap between germline ends came to 16 bases. This CDR3 region has 17 residues. CDR3 nucleotide sequence: TGTGCCAGCAGTTACTCGAGGATGGGGGGCCGGTCCTACGAGCAGTACTTC. Protein sequence: CASSYSRMGGRSYEQYF.

This clonotype was seen a few times. V gene TRBV18 combines with J gene TRBJ2-3; 7 bases line up with TRBD2. This CDR3 has 15 residues. V shed 6 bases, J shed 6 bases, and the junction held 12 bases outside the gene matches. In germline, CDR1 is KGHSH, CDR2 LQKENI. The CDR3 coding sequence is TGTGCCAGCTCGCCAAGCGGGGCCCCAAGCGATACGCAGTATTTT. Encoded protein: CASSPSGAPSDTQYF. Complete variable domain (other parts from reference TRBV18 and TRBJ2-3): NAGVMQNPRHLVRRRGQEARLRCSPMKGHSHVYWYRQLPEEGLKFMVYLQKENIIDESGMPKERFSAEFPKEGPSILRIQQVVRGDSAAYFCASSPSGAPSDTQYFGPGTRLTVL.

This chain joins TRBV7-2 and TRBJ1-1, with 10 bases fitting TRBD1. With V trimmed by 4 bases and J by 10 bases, 6 bases remained unmatched. Germline V gives CDR1 SGHTA, CDR2 FQGNSA. The CDR3 length is 13 residues. CDR3 sequence (DNA): TGTGCCAGCAGCTGGGGGACAGGGGCGGGAGCTTTCTTT. Amino acid sequence: CASSWGTGAGAFF. Based on the CDR3 plus reference TRBV7-2 and TRBJ1-1, the full variable domain is GAGVSQSPSNKVTEKGKDVELRCDPISGHTALYWYRQSLGQGLEFLIYFQGNSAPDKSGLPSDRFSAERTGGSVSTLTIQRTQQEDSAVYLCASSWGTGAGAFFGQGTRLTVV.

This clonotype occurred many times. Since a much larger clone is just one base distant, this may be a read error. The chain carries TRBV27 and TRBJ2-7, with 8 bases that match TRBD1. Germline V CDR1 and CDR2: MNHEY, SMNVEV (reference sequence). This CDR3 is 15 amino acids long. The V segment lost 5 bases and the J segment 5 bases; nucleotides outside the gene matches: 11. DNA for the CDR3: TGTGCCAGCAGTCCCATAGGACAGGGTGGCGACGAGCAGTACTTC. This codes for CASSPIGQGGDEQYF.

The rearrangement links TRBV7-9 to TRBJ2-7; 9 bases map to TRBD2. Germline V gene data show CDR1 as SEHNR and CDR2 as FQNEAQ (reference sequence). This CDR3 is built from 15 residues. Trimming removed 5 bases from V and 3 bases from J; junction bases left unmatched: 8. CDR3 nucleotides: TGTGCCAGCAGCCGCCGGGGAGCGGGGGGCTACGAGCAGTACTTC. It yields the protein CASSRRGAGGYEQYF.

This clonotype has more than one count but fewer than ten. This sequence joins TRBV20-1 and TRBJ2-7; D is unresolved. The CDR3 sequence is 11 residues long. CDR1 and CDR2 from the germline V gene are DFQATT and SNEGSKA (reference sequence). As DNA, the CDR3 is TGCAGGGCTGCCGACTCCTACGAGCAGTACTTC. Translated: CRAADSYEQYF.

This clonotype was seen more than once but under ten times. J is TRBJ2-5 and V is TRBV6-5; TRBD2 matches 14 bases. The CDR3 is made up of 16 amino acids. With 0 bases clipped from V and 3 bases from J, the junction kept 0 bases outside the gene matches. Germline V gives CDR1 MNHEY, CDR2 SVGAGI. DNA for the CDR3: TGTGCCAGCAGTTACTCGGGACTAGCGGGGGAAGAGACCCAGTACTTC. This translates into CASSYSGLAGEETQYF.

The chain carries TRBV7-2 and TRBJ2-7, with 10 bases fitting TRBD1. V was pared by 5 bases and J by 2 bases, with 6 bases of the junction left unmatched. The CDR3 is made up of 15 amino acids. The germline CDR1 and CDR2 sequences are SGHTA and FQGNSA. The CDR3 loop reads CASSPSGTGAYEQYF. The CDR3 DNA follows: TGTGCCAGCAGCCCGTCCGGGACAGGGGCCTACGAGCAGTACTTC.

This clonotype was counted only a few times. The chain combines TRBV4-1 with TRBJ2-3, with 15 bases that match TRBD2. V was pared by 5 bases and J by 5 bases, with 5 bases of the junction left unmatched. Germline CDR1 reads MGHRA; CDR2 reads YSYEKL. The CDR3 has 16 residues. The CDR3 region is CASSAGLAGGKDTQYF. The CDR3 DNA sequence: TGCGCCAGCAGCGCAGGACTAGCGGGGGGGAAAGATACGCAGTATTTT.

J is TRBJ2-6 and V is TRBV19; D is possibly TRBD1 (6 bases). V lost 4 bases, J lost 6 bases, and 13 bases lay in between. CDR1 and CDR2 (germline): LNHDA, SQIVND (reference sequence). The CDR3 contains 15 residues. This CDR3 reads CASSTQGSTANVLTF. The CDR3 region has the DNA TGTGCCAGTAGTACACAGGGAAGTACGGCCAACGTCCTGACTTTC.